This TCR beta chain was captured in a study of CD8 T cells in Susac syndrome. About the research overall: Intravenous immunoglobulin alone or corticosteroids were being given to patients with Susac syndrome at blood draw, unless they were therapy-naive. Study observations and caveats: The relatively small number of individuals in the TCR sequencing and HLA analysis was acknowledged by the study.

Random hexamers primed reverse transcription of 0.5 to 1 ug RNA. Amplification of TCR beta CDR3 across 54 Vbeta and 13 Jbeta was performed with immunoSEQ multiplex PCR. TCRdb passed the immunoSEQ multiplex PCR reads through MiXCR, listing each CDR3 protein once. Of around 180,000 distinct CDR3 sequences in the sample, 94% are singletons; the top ten hold 0.12%. The CDR3 is 14 residues long. Germline V gives CDR1 KGHDR, CDR2 SFDVKD. V was cut by 9 bases and J by 4 bases, with 18 bases left in between. Both CD4+ and CD8+ T cells were negatively isolated, and TEMRA cells underwent FACS enrichment. A note on this clonotype: Its matching antigen is unknown.

Material for sequencing was CD4+ T cells from PBMCs. This chain uses TRBV24-1 with TRBJ2-7; tentative D call: TRBD1 (5 bases). The sequence was obtained from a human donor with Susac syndrome. The CDR3 DNA reads as TGTGCCACCTTAAGGACAAGGGGATGGTACGAGCAGTACTTC. This codes for CATLRTRGWYEQYF.